This TCR beta chain is from a study of TIL therapy for anti-PD-1-resistant metastatic lung cancer. Overall study context: Most patients had lung adenocarcinoma; a handful of tumors were EGFR-mutant, two ALK-rearranged; half smoked currently or formerly. Notes on the study in general: Many TIL product clones were absent from baseline tumor, suggesting clonal contraction.

Time point specified: pre-treatment sample, taken before nivolumab and TIL therapy. Tumor tissue came from excised metastases, mostly pleural nodules or supraclavicular lymph nodes. Stage 4 NSCLC adults joined between October 2017 and 2020. The immunoSEQ assay was v3. Sequencing depth was 1.5 million to 2 million read pairs for survey level, roughly 4.5-6 million for deep. Produced via immunoSEQ multiplex PCR; TCRdb's table is partial and in-frame only. The sample yields 25,000 to 30,000 clones, over 55% seen once. A single count supports this clone. Its specificity is unknown. V lost 4 bases to trimming and J lost 1 base, with 11 bases between them. From germline, CDR1 is SGHTA and CDR2 FQGNSA. CDR3 size: 14 residues.

Sequencing was performed on tumor tissue, taken at baseline. The chain combines TRBV7-2 with TRBJ2-7, with a tentative D call TRBD1 (6 bases). The TCR sequence derives from a woman aged 25-85 years with non-small cell lung cancer. CDR3 bases: TGTGCCAGCAGCTCACTTACAGGGTCCTACGAGCAGTACTTC. Protein: CASSSLTGSYEQYF.